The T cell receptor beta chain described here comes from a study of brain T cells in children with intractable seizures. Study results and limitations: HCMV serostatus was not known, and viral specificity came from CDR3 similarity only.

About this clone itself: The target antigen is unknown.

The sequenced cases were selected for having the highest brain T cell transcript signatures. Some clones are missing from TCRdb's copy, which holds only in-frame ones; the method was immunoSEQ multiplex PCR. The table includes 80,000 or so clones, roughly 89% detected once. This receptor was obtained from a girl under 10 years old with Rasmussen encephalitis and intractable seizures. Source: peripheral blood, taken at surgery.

CDR3 in amino acids: CASSPEGWGGSYEQYF. In nucleotides, the CDR3 is TGTGCCAGCAGCCCTGAGGGGTGGGGGGGCTCCTACGAGCAGTACTTC. This chain links TRBV11-2 with TRBJ2-7; 7 bases are shared with TRBD2. This CDR3 region has 16 residues. J gave up 0 bases and V 5 bases, and 10 bases lay outside the gene matches. CDR1 SGHAT and CDR2 FQNNGV come from the germline V gene.